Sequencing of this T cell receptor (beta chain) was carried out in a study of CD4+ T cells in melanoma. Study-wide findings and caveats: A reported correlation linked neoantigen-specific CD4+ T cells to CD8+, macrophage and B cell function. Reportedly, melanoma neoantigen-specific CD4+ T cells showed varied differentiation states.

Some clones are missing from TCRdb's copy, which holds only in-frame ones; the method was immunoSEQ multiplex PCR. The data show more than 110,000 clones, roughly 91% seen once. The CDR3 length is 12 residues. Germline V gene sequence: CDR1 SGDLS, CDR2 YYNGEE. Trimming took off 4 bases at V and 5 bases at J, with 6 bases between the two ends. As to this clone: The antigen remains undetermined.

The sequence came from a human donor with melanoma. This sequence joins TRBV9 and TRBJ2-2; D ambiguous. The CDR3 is CASSHGTGELFF. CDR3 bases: TGTGCCAGCAGCCACGGGACCGGGGAGCTGTTTTTT.